These T cell receptor beta chains were read from a single sample in a study of T cell responses to AZD1222 COVID-19 vaccine. Profiling relied on immunoSEQ multiplex PCR, and the TCRdb table lists in-frame clones only, not all of them. This table has more than 120,000 clones, about 86% appearing once. The sample was peripheral blood, taken 28 days after the second AZD1222 dose. All receptors come from an adult who received the AZD1222 COVID-19 vaccine. Both conserved end residues are part of each CDR3. Each record gives: CDR3 length, J gene, clone size, D gene, V gene, CDR3 protein, CDR3 DNA. A D gene is named only where the DNA matches it firmly. Expanded clones get a size class; other rows say once, few or many, or leave the size out.

>18|TRBJ2-2|once|TRBD2|TRBV9
CASSVGLAGGRYTGELFF
TGTGCCAGCAGCGTAGGGCTAGCGGGAGGAAGGTACACCGGGGAGCTGTTTTTT
>16|TRBJ2-7|few|.|TRBV15
CATSRSSVQVSYEQYF
TGTGCCACCAGCAGATCCAGCGTCCAGGTCAGCTACGAGCAGTACTTC
>15|TRBJ1-4|.|.|TRBV6-4
CASFDRYATNEKLFF
TGTGCCAGCTTTGACAGATATGCAACTAATGAAAAACTGTTTTTT
>16|TRBJ2-7|.|.|TRBV11-2
CASTDVGAGWPYEQYF
TGTGCCAGCACGGACGTGGGGGCGGGTTGGCCTTACGAGCAGTACTTC
>16|TRBJ2-3|.|TRBD2|TRBV19
CASSTLTGGPPDTQYF
TGTGCCAGTAGTACCTTGACGGGAGGGCCACCAGATACGCAGTATTTT
>16|TRBJ2-1|.|TRBD2|TRBV10-1
CASSAGGRALDDEQFF
TGCGCCAGCAGCGCGGGCGGGAGGGCCCTGGATGATGAGCAGTTCTTC
>15|TRBJ1-1|.|.|TRBV2
CAIPGDGWGDTEAFF
TGTGCCATCCCGGGCGACGGGTGGGGGGACACTGAAGCTTTCTTT
>14|TRBJ1-1|.|.|TRBV6-2/TRBV6-3
CASSRRVKNTEAFF
TGTGCCAGCAGTCGCAGGGTGAAGAACACTGAAGCTTTCTTT
>16|TRBJ2-7|.|TRBD1|TRBV11-2
CASSLSRTGITYEQYF
TGTGCCAGCAGCTTAAGCCGGACAGGGATCACCTACGAGCAGTACTTC
>15|TRBJ2-3|.|TRBD2|TRBV19
CASSSSGGYTDTQYF
TGTGCCAGTAGCTCTAGCGGGGGGTACACAGATACGCAGTATTTT
>11|TRBJ2-2|.|.|TRBV11-3
CASRGAGELFF
TGTGCCAGCAGGGGCGCCGGGGAGCTGTTTTTT
>16|TRBJ2-7|.|.|TRBV11-3
CASSLETPPANYEQYF
TGTGCCAGCAGCTTAGAGACTCCCCCGGCCAACTACGAGCAGTACTTC
>14|TRBJ2-1|.|.|TRBV9
CASSAYPSYNEQFF
TGTGCCAGCAGCGCATATCCCTCCTACAATGAGCAGTTCTTC
>12|TRBJ2-3|.|.|TRBV5-4
CASSLGEDTQYF
TGTGCCAGCAGCTTGGGGGAAGATACGCAGTATTTT
>11|TRBJ1-1|.|.|TRBV20-1
CSAPDNTEAFF
TGCAGTGCTCCGGATAACACTGAAGCTTTCTTT
>18|TRBJ1-5|.|TRBD1|TRBV3-1/TRBV3-2
CASSPADRGGRASQPQHF
TGTGCCAGCAGCCCTGCGGACAGGGGCGGAAGAGCGTCTCAGCCCCAGCATTTT
>14|TRBJ2-5|.|TRBD2|TRBV2
CASSLGLYRETQYF
TGTGCCAGCAGCTTGGGACTATACCGGGAGACCCAGTACTTC
>15|TRBJ2-7|.|.|TRBV7-9
CASSPRQAYSYEQYF
TGTGCCAGCAGCCCAAGACAGGCTTACTCCTACGAGCAGTACTTC
>13|TRBJ1-1|.|.|TRBV6-1
CASSEAGLSEAFF
TGTGCCAGCAGTGAAGCGGGACTCAGTGAAGCTTTCTTT
>15|TRBJ1-3|.|.|TRBV24-1
CATSGPDRFGNTIYF
TGTGCCACCAGTGGTCCCGACAGGTTCGGAAACACCATATATTTT
>16|TRBJ2-7|.|TRBD1|TRBV5-4
CASSFGQGLYSYEQYF
TGTGCCAGCAGCTTTGGACAGGGGCTATACTCCTACGAGCAGTACTTC
>14|TRBJ1-5|.|TRBD1|TRBV7-9
CASSSRDRDQPQHF
TGTGCCAGCAGCTCCAGGGACAGGGATCAGCCCCAGCATTTT
>15|TRBJ1-2|.|.|TRBV6-1
CASRPTLAGDYGYTF
TGTGCCAGCAGACCCACACTTGCAGGAGACTATGGCTACACCTTC
>15|TRBJ1-1|.|.|TRBV2
CASSDQEKLPSEAFF
TGTGCCAGCAGTGACCAAGAAAAGTTGCCAAGTGAAGCTTTCTTT
>14|TRBJ1-4|few|TRBD1|TRBV5-1
CASSLQGVREKLFF
TGCGCCAGCAGCTTGCAGGGGGTGAGGGAAAAACTGTTTTTT
>16|TRBJ2-1|.|TRBD2|TRBV14
CASSLELGLAVNEQFF
TGTGCCAGCAGCCTAGAACTAGGACTAGCGGTCAATGAGCAGTTCTTC
>15|TRBJ1-3|once|.|TRBV9
CASSVEAGAGNTIYF
TGTGCCAGCAGCGTAGAGGCGGGGGCTGGAAACACCATATATTTT
>16|TRBJ1-5|.|.|TRBV19
CASSILHSNSNQPQHF
TGTGCCAGTAGTATACTTCACAGTAATAGCAATCAGCCCCAGCATTTT
>13|TRBJ1-1|.|.|TRBV18
CASFQGKRAEAFF
TGTGCCAGCTTTCAGGGGAAAAGGGCTGAAGCTTTCTTT
>16|TRBJ1-6|.|TRBD1|TRBV7-8
CASSAPRDRGNSPLHF
TGTGCCAGCAGCGCCCCCCGGGACAGGGGTAATTCACCCCTCCACTTT
>13|TRBJ2-5|once|.|TRBV25-1
CASSEWEQETQYF
TGTGCCAGCAGTGAATGGGAACAAGAGACCCAGTACTTC
>16|TRBJ1-6|.|.|TRBV6-6
CASSRRRSSYNSPLHF
TGTGCCAGCAGTCGACGGCGAAGCTCCTATAATTCACCCCTCCACTTT
>13|TRBJ2-5|.|.|TRBV5-4
CASSSGRQETQYF
TGTGCCAGCAGCTCGGGTCGTCAAGAGACCCAGTACTTC
>15|TRBJ1-1|few|.|TRBV9
CASSVDPTSGSEAFF
TGTGCCAGCAGCGTAGACCCCACGTCTGGGTCTGAAGCTTTCTTT
>16|TRBJ2-2|.|TRBD2|TRBV5-6
CASSLAGSGRVGELFF
TGTGCCAGCAGCTTGGCCGGAAGCGGGAGGGTCGGGGAGCTGTTTTTT
>16|TRBJ2-3|.|TRBD2|TRBV4-2
CASSQKRGGETDTQYF
TGTGCCAGCAGCCAGAAGCGGGGGGGCGAAACAGATACGCAGTATTTT
>14|TRBJ2-7|.|TRBD1|TRBV5-1
CASSSTGTGYEQYF
TGCGCCAGCAGCTCAACCGGGACAGGCTACGAGCAGTACTTC
>11|TRBJ1-1|once|.|TRBV20-1
CSASYNTEAFF
TGCAGTGCTAGTTACAACACTGAAGCTTTCTTT
>11|TRBJ1-1|.|.|TRBV3-1/TRBV3-2
CASSRDTEAFF
TGTGCCAGCAGTCGGGACACTGAAGCTTTCTTT
>13|TRBJ1-4|.|.|TRBV12-3/TRBV12-4
CASSQTAAVSLFF
TGTGCCAGCAGCCAGACAGCGGCGGTTTCCCTGTTTTTT
>15|TRBJ1-5|.|.|TRBV19
CASNGGGGINQPQHF
TGTGCCAGTAATGGGGGGGGAGGGATAAATCAGCCCCAGCATTTT